This TCR beta chain derives from a study of cytomegalovirus exposure and HLA in healthy donors. Germline V gene lookup returns CDR1 SGHAT and CDR2 FQNNGV. The CDR3 spans 16 residues. V lost 4 bases, J lost 0 bases, and 13 bases lay in between. Notes on the study in general: Listed as cytomegalovirus-associated were roughly 180 TCR beta chains. A few of the chains that were CMV-associated were confirmed in vitro to be specific for CMV antigens. Reports described diagnosis of cytomegalovirus status by the classifier as highly specific and sensitive.

This clone was found once. Its antigen is not known. The data were produced by immunoSEQ multiplex PCR, yet TCRdb's version contains in-frame clones alone and is incomplete. The data hold around 170,000 clones, with 85% observed a single time. This chain connects TRBV11-2 to TRBJ1-3; D gene unclear. Sequencing was carried out using PBMCs. The TCR was taken from a man aged 18 to 29 in good health and CMV-seropositive. CDR3 nucleotide sequence: TGTGCCAGCAGCTCCATACAGCACAACTCTGGAAACACCATATATTTT. Translated: CASSSIQHNSGNTIYF.